This is a list of T cell receptor beta chains from one sample in a study of blood T cell repertoires in COVID-19. Some clones are missing from TCRdb's copy, which holds only in-frame ones; the method was immunoSEQ multiplex PCR. The data show a few hundred thousand clones, with 87% seen just once and roughly 1.9% held by the top ten. Material for sequencing was PBMCs or T cells enriched from blood (not recorded which). All receptors derive from a man between 35 and 55 years old in a cohort exposed to, infected with or recovered from COVID-19 (not recorded which). The CDR3 runs from the conserved cysteine through the conserved F or W. The order of the fields is V gene, CDR3 length, CDR3 protein.

TRBV5-1 | 19 | CASRTGLRLAGVSYNEQFF
TRBV20-1 | 15 | CSASGLAGVHNEQFF
TRBV5-1 | 16 | CASSFFRQGGSGELFF
TRBV11-2 | 14 | CASSLFGGQETQYF
TRBV29-1 | 13 | CSVEAAGVDEQFF
TRBV6-1 | 16 | CASSARDRGNNQPQHF
TRBV7-9 | 16 | CASSPGQGGVTGELFF
TRBV28 | 13 | CASISRSNEKLFF
TRBV19 | 14 | CASSEGPGGNEQFF
TRBV10-3 | 16 | CAISESGAEGKQPQHF
TRBV10-1 | 15 | CASSSIAGGYNEQFF
TRBV2 | 15 | CASSATDRGNEKLFF
TRBV7-9 | 12 | CASSLFAEKLFF
TRBV5-1 | 16 | CASSPVFDSLNTEAFF
TRBV7-2 | 14 | CASSKGQGEQPQHF
TRBV5-1 | 16 | CASSKTGTSEGGELFF
TRBV19 | 15 | CASRTDRGTTYGYTF
TRBV5-1 | 17 | CASSGGDELPPGNIQYF
TRBV14 | 15 | CASSLPGTGNYGYTF
TRBV7-6 | 18 | CASSLVPASGVSYNEQFF
TRBV6-5 | 13 | CASKGQSNQPQHF
TRBV15 | 12 | CATSRDRYEQYF
TRBV7-2 | 17 | CASSLIFGGSGRNEQFF
TRBV18 | 14 | CASSPPSNPGGAFF
TRBV28 | 13 | CASSSPDTDTQYF
TRBV7-9 | 14 | CASSDGTANQPQHF
TRBV18 | 13 | CASSPPTEDEQFF
TRBV5-4 | 16 | CASSLGGRGYNYGYTF
TRBV27 | 14 | CASRLGRENYEQYF
TRBV9 | 16 | CASSARGQISGNTIYF
TRBV10-3 | 13 | CAITLDRANGYTF
TRBV10-3 | 14 | CAISVWDISYEQYF
TRBV10-3 | 14 | CATRRAGDTGELFF
TRBV4-2 | 14 | CASSQVYETYEQYF
TRBV28 | 15 | CASSAPGGGSEKLFF
TRBV28 | 14 | CASSGRSVEYEQYF
TRBV6-1 | 16 | CASSVYTGGSPLAAFF
TRBV7-8 | 19 | CASSPMPTGTVRSNQPQHF
TRBV12-5 | 14 | CASSWTSGADTQYF
TRBV6-5 | 14 | CASHPGSSLSGYTF
TRBV7-2 | 16 | CASSPLAWEGPYEQYF